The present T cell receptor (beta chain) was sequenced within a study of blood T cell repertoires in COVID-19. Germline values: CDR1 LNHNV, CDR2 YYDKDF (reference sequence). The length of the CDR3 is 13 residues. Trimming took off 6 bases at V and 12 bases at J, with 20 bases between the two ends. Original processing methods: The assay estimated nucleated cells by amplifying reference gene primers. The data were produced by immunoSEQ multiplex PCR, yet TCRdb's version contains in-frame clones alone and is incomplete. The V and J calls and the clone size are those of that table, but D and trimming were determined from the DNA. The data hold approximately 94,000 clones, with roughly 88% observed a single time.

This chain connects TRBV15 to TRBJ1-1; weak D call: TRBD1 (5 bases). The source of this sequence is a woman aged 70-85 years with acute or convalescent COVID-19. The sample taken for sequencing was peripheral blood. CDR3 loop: CATRGVWEGETFF. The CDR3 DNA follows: TGTGCCACCAGGGGCGTGTGGGAAGGGGAAACTTTCTTT.